This TCR beta chain was identified during a study of blood T cell repertoires in COVID-19. Overall study context: Italy, Spain and the United States were the sources of the convalescent and acute COVID-19 samples. The analysed material was cDNA or gDNA that came from T cells, B-cell-depleted T cells, or PBMCs.

Those who participated ranged in age from about 18 to 89 years and resided in under 25 US areas. Measured with immunoSEQ multiplex PCR; TCRdb has only the in-frame clones, and not every one. The sample has 380,000 or so clones, about 89% seen once. This CDR3 region has 15 residues. CDR1 and CDR2 from the germline V gene are SGHTA and FQGNSA. The V gene lost 4 bases and the J gene lost 7 bases, with 20 bases spanning the gap. This rearrangement joins TRBV7-2 to TRBJ2-7, with a possible D match to TRBD2 (6 bases). Sequences were obtained from PBMCs or T cells enriched from blood (not recorded which). The clonotype was recovered from a man aged 25 to 45 who had recovered from COVID-19. The DNA for the CDR3 is TGTGCCAGCAGCTCAACCCCCGGGGCCCGGGAGGAGCAGTACTTC. This sequence encodes CASSSTPGAREEQYF.